The rows below give T cell receptor beta chains drawn from one sample of a study of shared clonotypes between healthy human individuals. The assay was immunoSEQ multiplex PCR, and TCRdb's table has in-frame clones only and misses some. The table records under 650,000 clones, almost 97% of them present only once. The sequenced material came from naive CD4+ T cells sorted from blood. Receptor source: a woman in her twenties or thirties in good health. CDR3s include the opening cysteine and the closing phenylalanine or tryptophan. The D gene is left open where the match is weak. Size is omitted from some rows. Given values are once, few, many or a class for expanded clones.

D gene | J gene | clone size | V gene | CDR3 protein | CDR3 DNA
NA | TRBJ2-7 | few | TRBV11-2 | CASSLISVYEQYF | TGTGCCAGCAGCTTAATCTCCGTCTACGAGCAGTACTTC
TRBD2 | TRBJ2-7 | NA | TRBV5-4 | CASSPGTSMDEQYF | TGTGCCAGCAGCCCCGGGACTAGTATGGACGAGCAGTACTTC
NA | TRBJ2-7 | NA | TRBV2 | CASSPLTDSIYEQYF | TGTGCCAGCAGCCCCCTGACAGATTCTATCTACGAGCAGTACTTC
TRBD1 | TRBJ1-5 | NA | TRBV18 | CASSPAGTGLLQPQHF | TGTGCCAGCTCACCAGCCGGGACAGGGTTGCTTCAGCCCCAGCATTTT
NA | TRBJ2-6 | NA | TRBV6-6 | CASSPQGTGANVLTF | TGTGCCAGCAGCCCACAGGGAACTGGGGCCAACGTCCTGACTTTC
TRBD2 | TRBJ2-5 | NA | TRBV7-2 | CASSWRTSGRAQYF | TGTGCCAGCAGCTGGCGGACTAGCGGGAGGGCCCAGTACTTC
NA | TRBJ2-1 | NA | TRBV18 | CASSPRDEQFF | TGTGCCAGCTCACCGAGGGATGAGCAGTTCTTC
TRBD1 | TRBJ1-1 | NA | TRBV25-1 | CASSGTGGITEAFF | TGTGCCAGCAGTGGTACAGGGGGTATCACTGAAGCTTTCTTT
NA | TRBJ2-5 | once | TRBV18 | CASSPGQGQETQYF | TGTGCCAGCTCACCTGGGCAGGGACAAGAGACCCAGTACTTC
NA | TRBJ2-7 | NA | TRBV10-3 | CAITPASSYEQYF | TGTGCCATCACACCGGCGAGCTCCTACGAGCAGTACTTC
TRBD1 | TRBJ2-2 | NA | TRBV19 | CASLRQGAAGELFF | TGTGCCAGTTTGAGACAGGGGGCGGCCGGGGAGCTGTTTTTT
NA | TRBJ1-1 | NA | TRBV4-1 | CASSQDRENTEAFF | TGCGCCAGCAGCCAAGATCGGGAGAACACTGAAGCTTTCTTT
NA | TRBJ2-6 | NA | TRBV28 | CASGANVLTF | TGTGCCTCTGGGGCCAACGTCCTGACTTTC
NA | TRBJ1-1 | NA | TRBV15 | CATTLGGGVLNTEAFF | TGTGCCACCACCCTGGGGGGCGGGGTATTGAACACTGAAGCTTTCTTT
TRBD2 | TRBJ2-3 | once | TRBV2 | CASSLSLAGLADTQYF | TGTGCCAGCAGTTTATCACTAGCGGGATTAGCAGATACGCAGTATTTT
NA | TRBJ1-1 | NA | TRBV19 | CASSIVDDTEAFF | TGTGCCAGTAGTATAGTAGACGACACTGAAGCTTTCTTT
TRBD2 | TRBJ2-1 | NA | TRBV11-2 | CASSLDFLAGGNEQFF | TGTGCCAGCAGCTTAGATTTCCTAGCGGGAGGTAATGAGCAGTTCTTC
NA | TRBJ2-1 | NA | TRBV18 | CASSPIDRPSSYNEQFF | TGTGCCAGCTCCCCAATAGACAGGCCTAGCTCCTACAATGAGCAGTTCTTC
TRBD1 | TRBJ1-2 | NA | TRBV5-1 | CASSLDGQGTYGYTF | TGCGCCAGCAGCTTGGATGGACAGGGGACCTATGGCTACACCTTC
TRBD2 | TRBJ2-1 | NA | TRBV4-1 | CASRRLAGAYNEQFF | TGCGCCAGCAGACGACTAGCGGGAGCCTACAATGAGCAGTTCTTC
NA | TRBJ2-3 | NA | TRBV7-3 | CASSFRPGDTQYF | TGTGCCAGCAGCTTCCGGCCGGGTGATACGCAGTATTTT
TRBD1 | TRBJ1-2 | NA | TRBV5-4 | CASSRDRGTTF | TGTGCCAGCAGCAGGGACAGGGGAACCACCTTC
NA | TRBJ1-6 | NA | TRBV9 | CASSAARPSYNSPLHF | TGTGCCAGCAGCGCTGCGAGACCTTCATATAATTCACCCCTCCACTTT
NA | TRBJ2-7 | NA | TRBV5-1 | CASSLLPASLYEQYF | TGCGCCAGCAGCCTCCTGCCGGCGTCTCTTTACGAGCAGTACTTC
NA | TRBJ2-1 | NA | TRBV2 | CACQSEVSSYNEQFF | TGTGCCTGCCAGAGCGAGGTGAGCTCCTACAATGAGCAGTTCTTC